This is a list of T cell receptor beta chains from one sample in a study of blood T cell repertoires in COVID-19. Sequencing used immunoSEQ multiplex PCR; TCRdb keeps in-frame clones, though not all of them. The profile shows 650,000 to 800,000 clones, about 90% of them singletons. Sequencing was done on a sample of peripheral blood. These receptor sequences come from a woman aged 18-29 years with acute or convalescent COVID-19. Each CDR3 is given without its conserved first and last residue.

V	J	CDR3
TRBV6-1	TRBJ2-1	ASSEGLAGINEQF
TRBV6-6	TRBJ1-1	ATEGPEAF
TRBV6-6	TRBJ2-2	ASSYSSGWDGELF
TRBV13	TRBJ1-1	ASSHRPGVTEAF
TRBV6-5	TRBJ1-1	ASSPTSEGTEAF
TRBV2	TRBJ1-5	ASSKESGQPQH
TRBV9	TRBJ2-1	ASSANPRGAGDYNEQF
TRBV9	TRBJ1-2	ASSPRGGTVLYGYT
TRBV19	TRBJ1-1	ASSSSGQANTEAF
TRBV6-6	TRBJ1-3	ASNPTGGVGNTIY
TRBV4-3	TRBJ1-2	ASSQELASRMDYGYT
TRBV12-5	TRBJ1-2	ASGLDESPRGYT
TRBV29-1	TRBJ2-2	SVAGGATGELF
TRBV3-1/TRBV3-2	TRBJ2-5	ASSRGLETQY
TRBV6-4	TRBJ1-5	ASLLRNRDSNDPSNQPQH
TRBV12-5	TRBJ2-7	ASGLADRAYEQY
TRBV5-8	TRBJ2-3	ASSLRGGTDTQY
TRBV7-2	TRBJ1-2	ASSLDHPRLANYGYT
TRBV7-3	TRBJ1-2	ASSLDSTNYGYT
TRBV5-8	TRBJ1-4	ASSPGQVSTNEKLF
TRBV5-1	TRBJ1-1	ASSLTVDLNTEAF
TRBV5-1	TRBJ2-3	ASSTLAGGPDTQY
TRBV24-1	TRBJ1-5	ATSEGGASNQPQH
TRBV10-1	TRBJ1-6	ASRIGTEEWNSPLH
TRBV10-3	TRBJ2-7	AISPFRDWIYEQY
TRBV9	TRBJ2-7	ASSVRKGNFEQY
TRBV10-3	TRBJ1-5	AISEPGNQPQH
TRBV3-1/TRBV3-2	TRBJ1-2	ASSRSEGNYGYT
TRBV10-3	TRBJ1-2	AISEQGYYGYT
TRBV4-1	TRBJ2-7	ASSQADTGYEQY
TRBV18	TRBJ2-6	ASSPTQGVSAGANVLT
TRBV12-3/TRBV12-4	TRBJ1-3	ASSRSGNTIY
TRBV6-1	TRBJ1-6	ASSEGQGSSPLH
TRBV24-1	TRBJ1-2	ATSDTALQGLGGYT
TRBV4-2	TRBJ1-6	ASLETEGSPLH
TRBV12-5	TRBJ2-7	ASALPVSYEQY
TRBV7-9	TRBJ1-2	ASSFGTGNGYT
TRBV4-3	TRBJ1-2	ASSQEYGSFYGYT
TRBV5-1	TRBJ2-2	ASSLDSGVTGELF
TRBV19	TRBJ1-2	ASSPRTAALFYGYT
TRBV30	TRBJ1-2	VLRGSDYGYT
TRBV5-6	TRBJ1-5	ASSLSGYQPQH
TRBV27	TRBJ1-6	ASTPGGYNSPLH
TRBV6-4	TRBJ1-5	ASSVQVNQPQH
TRBV2	TRBJ2-7	ASSSPPGGSPYEQY
TRBV4-1	TRBJ2-7	ASSLGLWATGYEQY
TRBV19	TRBJ1-2	ASSIGGQVYGYT
TRBV2	TRBJ1-4	ASSERTVREVKLF
TRBV7-6	TRBJ2-5	ASSLAALAQETQY
TRBV19	TRBJ2-2	ASSRGQYTGELF
TRBV12-3/TRBV12-4	TRBJ2-7	ASSLGYEQY
TRBV6-6	TRBJ1-1	ASSKNRGSEAF
TRBV30	TRBJ1-2	ARTENYGYT
TRBV3-1/TRBV3-2	TRBJ2-1	ASSLHGNEQF
TRBV21-1	TRBJ2-3	ASSKRGQGEDTQY